This T cell receptor beta chain came from a study of T cells in Graves' hyperthyroidism and ophthalmopathy. Subjects with ophthalmopathy showed a Clinical Activity Score no lower than 3, a NOSPECS grade no lower than 4, and a duration shorter than 3 months. From more than 9 ml of fresh peripheral blood, PBMCs were isolated. TCR beta CDR3 regions were amplified from RNA transcripts. Primed by the HTBI set, a first-round RT-PCR was run on the TCR CDR3. TCRdb recomputed calls from the multiplex PCR reads with MiXCR, one row per CDR3 protein. The sample yields 550,000 to 700,000 distinct CDR3 sequences, roughly 14% seen once. The length of the CDR3 is 14 residues. The germline V and J ends were trimmed by 8 bases and 3 bases, with 16 bases remaining between them. Germline V gene sequence: CDR1 MNHEY, CDR2 SVGEGT. Ten or more counts support this clonotype.

This TCR derives from a woman between 35 and 50 years old with Graves' ophthalmopathy. The J gene is TRBJ1-2, the V gene TRBV6-2 or TRBV6-3; D is unresolved. The sequencing sample was made of blood. The DNA for the CDR3 is TGTGCCAGCTGTGCCCGTCGACTTTACTATGGCTACACCTTC. It specifies CASCARRLYYGYTF.